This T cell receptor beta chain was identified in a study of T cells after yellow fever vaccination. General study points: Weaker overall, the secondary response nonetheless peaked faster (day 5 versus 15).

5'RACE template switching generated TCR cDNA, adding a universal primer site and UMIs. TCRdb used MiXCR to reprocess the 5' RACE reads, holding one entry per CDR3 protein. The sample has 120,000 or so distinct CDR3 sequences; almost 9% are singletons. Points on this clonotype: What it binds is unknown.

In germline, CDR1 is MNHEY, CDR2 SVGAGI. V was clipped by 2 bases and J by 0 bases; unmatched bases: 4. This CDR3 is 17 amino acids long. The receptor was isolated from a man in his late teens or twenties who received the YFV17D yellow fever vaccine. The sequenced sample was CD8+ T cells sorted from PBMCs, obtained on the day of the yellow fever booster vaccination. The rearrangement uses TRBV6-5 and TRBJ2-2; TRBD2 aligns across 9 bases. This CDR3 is CASSYVAGVPNTGELFF. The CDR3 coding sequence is TGTGCCAGCAGTTACGTAGCGGGGGTACCGAACACCGGGGAGCTGTTTTTT.